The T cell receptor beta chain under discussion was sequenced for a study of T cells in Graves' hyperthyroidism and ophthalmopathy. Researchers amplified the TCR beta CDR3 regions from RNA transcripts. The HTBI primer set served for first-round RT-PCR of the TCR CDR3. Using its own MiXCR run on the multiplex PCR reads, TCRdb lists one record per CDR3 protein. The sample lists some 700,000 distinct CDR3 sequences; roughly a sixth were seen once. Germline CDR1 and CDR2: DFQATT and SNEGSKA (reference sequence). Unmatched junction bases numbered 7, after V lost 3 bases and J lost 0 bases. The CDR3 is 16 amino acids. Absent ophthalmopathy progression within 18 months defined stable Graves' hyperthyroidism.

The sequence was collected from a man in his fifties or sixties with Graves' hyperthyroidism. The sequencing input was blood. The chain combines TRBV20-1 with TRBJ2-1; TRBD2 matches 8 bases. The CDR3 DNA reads TGCAGTGCTAGTAATAGAGCGGGAGTCTCCTACAATGAGCAGTTCTTC. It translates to CSASNRAGVSYNEQFF.